The text below deals with one TCR beta chain. This sample stems from a study of blood T cells in healthy people across ages. For the second PCR, which ran for 7 to 11 cycles, a sample-barcoded 5' primer and a J-beta primer mix were used. Tags on each cDNA molecule came from a template-switch adaptor with 12 random nucleotides. MiXCR, run by TCRdb on the 5' RACE reads, gives a single entry per CDR3 protein. There are some 760,000 distinct CDR3 sequences in the sample; approximately 25% occur only once, and roughly 9% lies in the top ten. These sequences were also reported in another study, on T cells of mothers and their children.

The sequence came from a boy aged 5-17 years in good health. The sample consisted of blood.

The CDR3 here is CSAERTTGNEQFF. CDR3 sequence (DNA): TGCAGTGCTGAACGGACTACCGGCAATGAGCAGTTCTTC. V and J are TRBV20-1 and TRBJ2-5, with D maybe TRBD2 (6 bases). TRBJ2-1 explains the end of the DNA better; the J call may be wrong. Germline CDR1 and CDR2: DFQATT and SNEGSKA (reference sequence). CDR3 length: 13 residues.